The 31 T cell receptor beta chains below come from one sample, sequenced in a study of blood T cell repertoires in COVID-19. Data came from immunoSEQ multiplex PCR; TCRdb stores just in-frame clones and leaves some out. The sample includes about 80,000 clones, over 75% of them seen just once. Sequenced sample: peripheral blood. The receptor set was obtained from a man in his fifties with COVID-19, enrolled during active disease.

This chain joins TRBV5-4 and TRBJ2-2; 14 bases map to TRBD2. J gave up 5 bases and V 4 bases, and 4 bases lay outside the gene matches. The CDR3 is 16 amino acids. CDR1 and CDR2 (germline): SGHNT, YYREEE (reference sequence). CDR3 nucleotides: TGTGCCAGCAGCCGACTAGCGGGAGGGAGGACCGGGGAGCTGTTTTTT. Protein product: CASSRLAGGRTGELFF.

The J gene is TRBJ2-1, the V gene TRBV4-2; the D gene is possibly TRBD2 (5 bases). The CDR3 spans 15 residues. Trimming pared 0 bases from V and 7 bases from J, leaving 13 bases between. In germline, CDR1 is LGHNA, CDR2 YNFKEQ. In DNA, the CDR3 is TGTGCCAGCAGCCAAGATCCCCTAGCCATTAATGAGCAGTTCTTC. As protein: CASSQDPLAINEQFF.

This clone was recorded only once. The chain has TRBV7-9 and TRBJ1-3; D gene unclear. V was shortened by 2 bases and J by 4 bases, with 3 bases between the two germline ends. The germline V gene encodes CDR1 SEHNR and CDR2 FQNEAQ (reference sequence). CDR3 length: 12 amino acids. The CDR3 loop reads CASSLQGNTIYF. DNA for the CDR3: TGTGCCAGCAGCTTACAGGGAAACACCATATATTTT.

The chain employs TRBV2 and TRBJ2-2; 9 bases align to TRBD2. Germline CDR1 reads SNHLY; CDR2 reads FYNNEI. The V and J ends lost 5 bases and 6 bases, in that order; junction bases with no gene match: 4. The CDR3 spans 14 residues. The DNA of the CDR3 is TGTGCCAGCAGTCCTAGCGGGACCCCCGGGGAGCTGTTTTTT. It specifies CASSPSGTPGELFF.

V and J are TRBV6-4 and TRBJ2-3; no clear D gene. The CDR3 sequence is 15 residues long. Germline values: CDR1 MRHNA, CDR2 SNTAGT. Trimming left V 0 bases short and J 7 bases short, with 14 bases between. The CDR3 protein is CASSDSAEPSYTQYF. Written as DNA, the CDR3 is TGTGCCAGCAGTGACTCGGCGGAGCCCTCCTATACGCAGTATTTT.

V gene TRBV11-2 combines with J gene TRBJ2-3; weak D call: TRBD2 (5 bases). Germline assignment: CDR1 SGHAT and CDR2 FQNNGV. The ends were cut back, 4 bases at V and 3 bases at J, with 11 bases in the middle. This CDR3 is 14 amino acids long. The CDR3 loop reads CASSSKRLTDTQYF. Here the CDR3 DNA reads TGTGCCAGCAGCTCGAAAAGACTAACAGATACGCAGTATTTT.

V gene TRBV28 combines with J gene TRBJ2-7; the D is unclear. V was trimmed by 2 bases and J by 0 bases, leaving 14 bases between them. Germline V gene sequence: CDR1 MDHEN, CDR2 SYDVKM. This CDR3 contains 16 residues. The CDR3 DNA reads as TGTGCCAGCAGTTTACGTCTCCAGGCAGGCTCCTACGAGCAGTACTTC. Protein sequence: CASSLRLQAGSYEQYF.

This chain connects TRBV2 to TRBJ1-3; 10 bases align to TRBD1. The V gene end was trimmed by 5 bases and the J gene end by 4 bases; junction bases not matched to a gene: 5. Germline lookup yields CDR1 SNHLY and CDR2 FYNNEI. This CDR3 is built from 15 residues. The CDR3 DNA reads TGTGCCAGCAGTAGGGACAGGGGATTCGGAAACACCATATATTTT. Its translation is CASSRDRGFGNTIYF. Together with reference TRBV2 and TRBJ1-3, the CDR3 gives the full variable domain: EPEVTQTPSHQVTQMGQEVILRCVPISNHLYFYWYRQILGQKVEFLVSFYNNEISEKSEIFDDQFSVERPDGSNFTLKIRSTKLEDSAMYFCASSRDRGFGNTIYFGEGSWLTVV.

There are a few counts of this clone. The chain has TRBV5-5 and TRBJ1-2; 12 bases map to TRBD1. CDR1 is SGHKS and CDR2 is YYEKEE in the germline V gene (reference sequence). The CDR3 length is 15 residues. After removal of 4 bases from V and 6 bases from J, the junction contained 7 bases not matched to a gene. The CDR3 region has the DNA TGTGCCAGCAGCACGGCGGGACAGGGGGCGAATGGCTACACCTTC. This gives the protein CASSTAGQGANGYTF.

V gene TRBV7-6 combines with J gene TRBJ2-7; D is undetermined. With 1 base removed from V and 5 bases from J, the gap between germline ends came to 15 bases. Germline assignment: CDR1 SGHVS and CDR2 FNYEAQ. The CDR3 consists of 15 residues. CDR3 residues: CASSLGPSASDEQYF. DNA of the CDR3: TGTGCCAGCAGCTTAGGCCCCTCAGCGAGCGACGAGCAGTACTTC.

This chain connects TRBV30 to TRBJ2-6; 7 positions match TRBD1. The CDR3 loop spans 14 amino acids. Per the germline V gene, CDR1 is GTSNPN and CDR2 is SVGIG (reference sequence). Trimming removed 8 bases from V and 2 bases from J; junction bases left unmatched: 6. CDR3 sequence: CAQQGSAGANVLTF. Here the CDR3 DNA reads TGTGCCCAACAGGGGTCCGCTGGGGCCAACGTCCTGACTTTC.

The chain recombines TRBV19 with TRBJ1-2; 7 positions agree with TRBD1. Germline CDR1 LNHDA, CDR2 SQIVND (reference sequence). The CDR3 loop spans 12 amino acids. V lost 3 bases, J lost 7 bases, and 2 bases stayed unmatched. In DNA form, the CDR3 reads TGTGCCAGTAGTATCGGGACAGTTGGCTACACCTTC. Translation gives CASSIGTVGYTF.

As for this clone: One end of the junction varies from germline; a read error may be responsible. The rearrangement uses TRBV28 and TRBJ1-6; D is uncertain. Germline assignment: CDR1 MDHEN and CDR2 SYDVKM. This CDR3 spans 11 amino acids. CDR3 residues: CATRHNLPLHF. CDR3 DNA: TGTGCCACACGACATAATTTACCCCTCCACTTT.

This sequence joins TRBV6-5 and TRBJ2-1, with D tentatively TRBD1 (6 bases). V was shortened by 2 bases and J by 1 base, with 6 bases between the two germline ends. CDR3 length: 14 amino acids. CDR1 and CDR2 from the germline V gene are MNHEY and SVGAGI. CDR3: CASSYGQSYNEQFF. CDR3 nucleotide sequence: TGTGCCAGCAGTTACGGACAGTCCTACAATGAGCAGTTCTTC.

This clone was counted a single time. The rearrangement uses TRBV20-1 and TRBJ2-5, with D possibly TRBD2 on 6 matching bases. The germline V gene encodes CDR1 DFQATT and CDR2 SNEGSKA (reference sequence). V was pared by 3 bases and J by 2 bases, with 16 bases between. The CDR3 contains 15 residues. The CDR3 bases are TGCAGTGCTAGTATGGCTAGCGCAAATCAAGAGACCCAGTACTTC. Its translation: CSASMASANQETQYF.

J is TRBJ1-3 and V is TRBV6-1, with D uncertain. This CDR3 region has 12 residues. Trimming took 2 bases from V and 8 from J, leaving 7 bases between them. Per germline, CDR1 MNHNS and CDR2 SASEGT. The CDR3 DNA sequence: TGTGCCAGCAGTGAACAGAGGGACACCATATATTTT. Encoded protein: CASSEQRDTIYF.

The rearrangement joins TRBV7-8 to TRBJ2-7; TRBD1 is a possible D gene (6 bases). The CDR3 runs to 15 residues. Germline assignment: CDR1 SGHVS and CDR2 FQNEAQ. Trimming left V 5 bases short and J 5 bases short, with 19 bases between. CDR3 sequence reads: CASSLFAGDQNEQYF. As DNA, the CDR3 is TGTGCCAGCAGCCTTTTCGCAGGGGATCAGAACGAGCAGTACTTC.

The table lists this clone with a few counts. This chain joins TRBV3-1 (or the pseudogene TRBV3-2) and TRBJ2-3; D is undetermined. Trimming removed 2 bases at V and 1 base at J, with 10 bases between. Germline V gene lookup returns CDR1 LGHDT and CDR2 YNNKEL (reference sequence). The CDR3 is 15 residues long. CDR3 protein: CASSQLPPGTDTQYF. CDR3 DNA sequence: TGTGCCAGCAGCCAACTTCCCCCGGGCACAGATACGCAGTATTTT.

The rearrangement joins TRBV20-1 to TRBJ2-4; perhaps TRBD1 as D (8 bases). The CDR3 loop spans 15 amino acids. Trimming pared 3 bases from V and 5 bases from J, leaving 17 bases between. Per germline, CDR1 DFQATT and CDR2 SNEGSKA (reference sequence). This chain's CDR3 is CSASKGQAGENIQYF. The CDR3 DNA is TGCAGTGCTAGTAAGGGACAGGCGGGGGAAAACATTCAGTACTTC.

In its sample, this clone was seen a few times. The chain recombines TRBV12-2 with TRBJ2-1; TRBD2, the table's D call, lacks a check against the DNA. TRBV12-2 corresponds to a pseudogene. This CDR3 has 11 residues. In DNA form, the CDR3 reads TGTGCAAACCCGGGACTAGGGGAGCAGTTCTTC. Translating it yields CANPGLGEQFF.

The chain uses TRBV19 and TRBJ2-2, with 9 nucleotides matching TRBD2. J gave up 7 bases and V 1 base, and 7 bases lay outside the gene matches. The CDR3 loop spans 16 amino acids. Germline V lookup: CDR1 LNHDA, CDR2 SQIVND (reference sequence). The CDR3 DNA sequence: TGTGCCAGTAGTATAGTCTCTAGCGGGACGAACGGGGAGCTGTTTTTT. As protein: CASSIVSSGTNGELFF.

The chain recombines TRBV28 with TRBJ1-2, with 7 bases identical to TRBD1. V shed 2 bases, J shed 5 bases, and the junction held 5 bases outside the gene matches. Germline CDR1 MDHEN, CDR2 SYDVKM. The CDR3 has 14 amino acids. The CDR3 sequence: CASSLGAGGYGYTF. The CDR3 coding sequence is TGTGCCAGCAGTTTAGGGGCAGGGGGGTATGGCTACACCTTC.

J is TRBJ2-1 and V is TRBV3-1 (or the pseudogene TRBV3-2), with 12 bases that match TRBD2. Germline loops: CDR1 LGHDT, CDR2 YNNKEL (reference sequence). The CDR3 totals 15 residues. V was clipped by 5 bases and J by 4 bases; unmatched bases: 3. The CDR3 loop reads CASSTGLAGYNEQFF. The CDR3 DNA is TGTGCCAGCAGCACAGGACTAGCGGGGTACAATGAGCAGTTCTTC.

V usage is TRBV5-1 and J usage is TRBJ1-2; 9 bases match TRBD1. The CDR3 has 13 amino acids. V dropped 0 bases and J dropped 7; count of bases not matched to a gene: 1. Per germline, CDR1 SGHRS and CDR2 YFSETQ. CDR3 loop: CASSLGGQGGYTF. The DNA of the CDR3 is TGCGCCAGCAGCTTGGGGGGACAGGGTGGCTACACCTTC.

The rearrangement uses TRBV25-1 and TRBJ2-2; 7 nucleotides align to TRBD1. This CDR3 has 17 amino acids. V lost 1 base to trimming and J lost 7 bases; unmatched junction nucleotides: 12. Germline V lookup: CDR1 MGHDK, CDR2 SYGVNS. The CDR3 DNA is TGTGCCAGCAGTGAATCAGAACAGGGGTCCTACGGCGGGGAGCTGTTTTTT. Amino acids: CASSESEQGSYGGELFF. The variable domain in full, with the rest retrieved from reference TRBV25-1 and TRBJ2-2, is EADIYQTPRYLVIGTGKKITLECSQTMGHDKMYWYQQDPGMELHLIHYSYGVNSTEKGDLSSESTVSRIRTEHFPLTLESARPSHTSQYLCASSESEQGSYGGELFFGEGSRLTVL.

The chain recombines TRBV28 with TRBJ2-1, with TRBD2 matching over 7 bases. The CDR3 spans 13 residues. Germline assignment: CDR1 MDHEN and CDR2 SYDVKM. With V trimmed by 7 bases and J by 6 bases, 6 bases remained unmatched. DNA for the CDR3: TGTGCCAGCACCATGGGAGGGGTCAATGAGCAGTTCTTC. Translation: CASTMGGVNEQFF.

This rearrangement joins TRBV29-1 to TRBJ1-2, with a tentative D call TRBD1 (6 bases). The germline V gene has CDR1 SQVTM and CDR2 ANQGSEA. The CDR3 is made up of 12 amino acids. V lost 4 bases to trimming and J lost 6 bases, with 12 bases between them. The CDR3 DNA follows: TGCAGCGTTGGTCAACAGGGAAATGGCTACACCTTC. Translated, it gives CSVGQQGNGYTF.

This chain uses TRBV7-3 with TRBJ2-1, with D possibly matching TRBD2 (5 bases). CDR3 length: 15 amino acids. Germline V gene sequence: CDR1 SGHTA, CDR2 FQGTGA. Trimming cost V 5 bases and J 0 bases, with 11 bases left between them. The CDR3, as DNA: TGTGCCAGCAGCCGTAGCGCTAGCTCCTACAATGAGCAGTTCTTC. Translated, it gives CASSRSASSYNEQFF.

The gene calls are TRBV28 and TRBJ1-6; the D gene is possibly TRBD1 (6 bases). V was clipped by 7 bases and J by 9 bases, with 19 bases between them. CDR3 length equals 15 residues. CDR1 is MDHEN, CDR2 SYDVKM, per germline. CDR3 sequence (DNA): TGTGCCAGCACACGGGCGAATTCAGGGGCTTCACCCCTCCACTTT. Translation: CASTRANSGASPLHF.

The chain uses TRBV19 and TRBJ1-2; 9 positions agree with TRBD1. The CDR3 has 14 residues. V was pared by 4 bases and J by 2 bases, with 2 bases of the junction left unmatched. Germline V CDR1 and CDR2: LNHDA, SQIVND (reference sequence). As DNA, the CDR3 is TGTGCCAGTAGTACGGGACAGGGAAACTATGGCTACACCTTC. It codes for CASSTGQGNYGYTF.

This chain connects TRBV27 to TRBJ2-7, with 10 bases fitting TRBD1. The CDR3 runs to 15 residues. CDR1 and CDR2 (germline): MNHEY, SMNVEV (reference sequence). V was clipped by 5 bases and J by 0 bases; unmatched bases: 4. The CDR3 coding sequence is TGTGCCAGCAGTGGACGGACAGGGGGCTCCTACGAGCAGTACTTC. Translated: CASSGRTGGSYEQYF.